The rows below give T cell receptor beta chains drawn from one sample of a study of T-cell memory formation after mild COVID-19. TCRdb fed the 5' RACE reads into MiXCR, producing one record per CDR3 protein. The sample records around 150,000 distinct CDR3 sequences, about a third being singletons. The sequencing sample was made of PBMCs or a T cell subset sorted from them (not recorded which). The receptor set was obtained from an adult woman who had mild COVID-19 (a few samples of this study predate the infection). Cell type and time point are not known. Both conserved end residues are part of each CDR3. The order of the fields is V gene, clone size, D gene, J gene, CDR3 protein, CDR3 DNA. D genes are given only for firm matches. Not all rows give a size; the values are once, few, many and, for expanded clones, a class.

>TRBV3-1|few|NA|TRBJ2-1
CASKGASNEQFF
TGTGCCAGCAAAGGGGCTAGCAATGAGCAGTTCTTC
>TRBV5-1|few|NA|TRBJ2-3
CASSQGYASDTQYF
TGCGCCAGCAGCCAGGGCTATGCCTCAGATACGCAGTATTTT
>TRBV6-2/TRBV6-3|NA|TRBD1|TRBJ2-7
CASTTLPGQGYEQYF
TGTGCCAGCACCACCCTCCCGGGACAGGGCTACGAGCAGTACTTC
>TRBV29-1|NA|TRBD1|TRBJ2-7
CSVQDRGPYEQYF
TGCAGCGTTCAGGACAGGGGGCCCTACGAGCAGTACTTC
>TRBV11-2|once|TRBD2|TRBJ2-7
CASSPLGAGFGWKREQYF
TGTGCCAGCAGCCCACTAGGAGCGGGGTTCGGATGGAAGAGGGAGCAGTACTTC
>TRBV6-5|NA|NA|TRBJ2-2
CASRLGTDRGELFF
TGTGCCAGCAGGCTCGGGACCGATAGGGGGGAGCTGTTTTTT
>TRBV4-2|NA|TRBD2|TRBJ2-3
CASSEAGEDTQYF
TGTGCCAGCAGCGAAGCGGGAGAGGATACGCAGTATTTT
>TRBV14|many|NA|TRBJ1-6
CASSQHPPGYNSPLHF
TGTGCCAGCAGCCAACATCCACCCGGGTATAATTCACCCCTCCACTTT
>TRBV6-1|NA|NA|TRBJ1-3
CASSLSGNTIYF
TGTGCCAGCAGTTTAAGCGGAAACACCATATATTTT
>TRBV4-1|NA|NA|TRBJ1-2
CASSQAPGREYYGYTF
TGCGCCAGCAGCCAAGCCCCGGGACGGGAGTACTATGGCTACACCTTC
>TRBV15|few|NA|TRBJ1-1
CATSGRNTEAFF
TGTGCCACCAGCGGGAGGAACACTGAAGCTTTCTTT
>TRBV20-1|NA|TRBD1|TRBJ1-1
CSASLQGGTEAFF
TGCAGTGCTAGTTTACAGGGGGGCACTGAAGCTTTCTTT
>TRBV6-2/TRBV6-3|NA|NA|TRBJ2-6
CASSFRGSGANVLTF
TGTGCCAGCAGTTTCAGGGGCTCTGGGGCCAACGTCCTGACTTTC
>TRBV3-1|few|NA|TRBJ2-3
CASRQSPWGKESTDTQYF
TGTGCCAGCAGGCAAAGTCCATGGGGGAAGGAGAGCACAGATACGCAGTATTTT
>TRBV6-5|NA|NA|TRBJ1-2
CASSYRGRDGYTF
TGTGCCAGCAGTTACAGGGGTCGGGATGGCTACACCTTC
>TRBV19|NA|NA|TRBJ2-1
CASSVLSGSYNEQFF
TGTGCCAGTTCGGTCCTTAGCGGATCCTACAATGAGCAGTTCTTC
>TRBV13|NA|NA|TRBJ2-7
CASDRTGDSSYEQYF
TGTGCCAGTGATCGAACGGGGGACTCATCCTACGAGCAGTACTTC
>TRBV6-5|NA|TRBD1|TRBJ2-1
CASSQDREDYNEQFF
TGTGCCAGCAGCCAGGACAGGGAGGACTACAATGAGCAGTTCTTC
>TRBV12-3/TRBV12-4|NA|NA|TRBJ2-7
CASGTSFYEQYF
TGTGCCAGCGGTACTAGCTTCTACGAGCAGTACTTC
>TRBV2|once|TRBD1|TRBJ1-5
CASSVDRAINQPQHF
TGTGCCAGCAGTGTGGACAGGGCGATCAATCAGCCCCAGCATTTT
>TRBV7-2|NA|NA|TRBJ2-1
CASSLAGEQFF
TGTGCCAGCAGCTTAGCGGGAGAGCAGTTCTTC
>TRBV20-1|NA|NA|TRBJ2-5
CSARAGPQTQYF
TGCAGTGCTCGAGCTGGACCCCAGACCCAGTACTTC
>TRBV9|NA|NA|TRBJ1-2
CASSDPRRGYTF
TGTGCCAGCAGCGACCCGCGTCGGGGCTACACCTTC
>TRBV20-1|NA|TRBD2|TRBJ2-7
CSASGGIYEQYF
TGCAGTGCTAGCGGGGGGATCTACGAGCAGTACTTC
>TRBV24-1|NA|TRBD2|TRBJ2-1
CATSDLNLAGGSYNEQFF
TGTGCCACCAGTGATCTCAATCTAGCGGGAGGGTCCTACAATGAGCAGTTCTTC
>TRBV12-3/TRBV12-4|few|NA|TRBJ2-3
CASSFRDHLFGDTQYF
TGTGCCAGCAGTTTCAGGGACCACCTATTCGGAGATACGCAGTATTTT
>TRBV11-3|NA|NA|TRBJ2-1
CASTAARRPLVEQFF
TGTGCCAGCACCGCAGCGAGGCGGCCTTTGGTTGAGCAGTTCTTC
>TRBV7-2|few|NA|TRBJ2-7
CASSTGGGPAYEQYF
TGTGCCAGCAGCACGGGGGGCGGGCCGGCCTACGAGCAGTACTTC
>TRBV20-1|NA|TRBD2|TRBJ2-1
CSAPVASGGSYNEQFF
TGCAGTGCTCCCGTAGCTAGCGGGGGATCCTACAATGAGCAGTTCTTC
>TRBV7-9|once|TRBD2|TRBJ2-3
CASSSGMWEGRTDTQYF
TGTGCCAGCAGCTCCGGAATGTGGGAGGGCAGGACAGATACGCAGTATTTT
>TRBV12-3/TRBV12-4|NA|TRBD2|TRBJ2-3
CASSSSGGRDTQYF
TGTGCCAGCAGTTCTAGCGGGGGGAGGGATACGCAGTATTTT
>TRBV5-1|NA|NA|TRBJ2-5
CVSSPRTGETQYF
TGCGTCAGCAGTCCCCGCACAGGAGAGACCCAGTACTTC
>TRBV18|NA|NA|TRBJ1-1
CASSPDGGLTAFF
TGTGCCAGCTCACCAGACGGGGGCCTGACGGCTTTCTTT
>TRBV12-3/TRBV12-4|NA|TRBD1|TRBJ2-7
CASSWGQARSSYEQYF
TGTGCCAGCAGCTGGGGACAGGCCAGGAGCTCCTACGAGCAGTACTTC
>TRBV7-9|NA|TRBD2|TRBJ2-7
CASSSDSGPTYEQYF
TGTGCCAGCAGCTCCGATAGCGGGCCTACCTACGAGCAGTACTTC
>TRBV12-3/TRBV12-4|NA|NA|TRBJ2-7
CASTATYEQYF
TGTGCCAGCACCGCCACCTACGAGCAGTACTTC
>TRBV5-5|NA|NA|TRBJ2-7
CASSTGPEGYEQYF
TGTGCCAGCAGCACCGGACCTGAGGGCTACGAGCAGTACTTC
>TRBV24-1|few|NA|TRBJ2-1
CATSDFGLEQFF
TGTGCCACCAGTGATTTTGGCCTAGAGCAGTTCTTC
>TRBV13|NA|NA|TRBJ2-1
CASSSMDAEQFF
TGTGCCAGCAGCTCGATGGACGCAGAGCAGTTCTTC
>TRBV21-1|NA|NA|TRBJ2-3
CASSKRCRGQDTQYF
TGTGCCAGCAGCAAACGGTGCAGGGGGCAAGATACGCAGTATTTT
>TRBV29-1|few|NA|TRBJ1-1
CSGVIEQNRVWF
TGCAGCGGCGTGATTGAGCAGAACAGGGTATGGTTT
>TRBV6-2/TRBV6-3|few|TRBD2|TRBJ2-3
CASIPAGGGTDTQYF
TGTGCCAGCATACCTGCGGGGGGGGGCACAGATACGCAGTATTTT
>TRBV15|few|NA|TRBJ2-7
CATSRRGTGFSYEQYF
TGTGCCACCAGCAGACGCGGTACAGGGTTCTCCTACGAGCAGTACTTC
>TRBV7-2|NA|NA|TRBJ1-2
CASSLTTGGYTF
TGTGCCAGCAGCTTAACGACAGGAGGCTACACCTTC
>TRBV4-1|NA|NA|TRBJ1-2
CASSQEGQGRGGYTF
TGCGCCAGCAGCCAAGAAGGCCAGGGGAGAGGTGGCTACACCTTC
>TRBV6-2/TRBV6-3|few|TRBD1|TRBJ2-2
CASSLGGDRANTGELFF
TGTGCCAGCAGTTTGGGGGGGGACAGGGCGAACACCGGGGAGCTGTTTTTT
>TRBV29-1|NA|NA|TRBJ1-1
CSVEDGTHTEAFF
TGCAGCGTTGAGGACGGGACTCACACTGAAGCTTTCTTT
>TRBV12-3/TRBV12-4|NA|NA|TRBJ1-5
CASSRPGLGDQPQHF
TGTGCCAGCAGTAGACCGGGTTTGGGGGATCAGCCCCAGCATTTT
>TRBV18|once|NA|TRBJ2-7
CASSQQAPVDRIYEQYF
TGTGCCAGCTCACAGCAAGCCCCGGTCGACAGAATATACGAGCAGTACTTC
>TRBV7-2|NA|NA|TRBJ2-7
CASTSWTASYEQYF
TGTGCCAGCACCTCATGGACCGCTTCCTACGAGCAGTACTTC
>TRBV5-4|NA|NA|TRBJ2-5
CASSLGGDQRTQYF
TGTGCCAGCAGCTTGGGTGGCGACCAGAGGACCCAGTACTTC
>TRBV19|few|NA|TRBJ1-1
CASSILQGNTEAFF
TGTGCCAGTAGTATACTCCAGGGGAACACTGAAGCTTTCTTT
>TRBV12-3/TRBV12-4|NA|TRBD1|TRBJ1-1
CASSPPGQGEFGAFF
TGTGCCAGCAGTCCCCCGGGACAGGGCGAATTTGGAGCTTTCTTT
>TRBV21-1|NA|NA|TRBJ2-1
CASSKEGTSGGDSSYNEQFF
TGTGCCAGCAGCAAAGAAGGGACTAGCGGTGGGGATAGCTCCTACAATGAGCAGTTCTTC
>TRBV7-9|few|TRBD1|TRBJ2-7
CASSLSVWDRDREQYF
TGTGCCAGCAGCTTGTCTGTATGGGACAGGGATCGAGAGCAGTACTTC
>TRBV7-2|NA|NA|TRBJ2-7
CASSVQGSVTYEQYF
TGTGCCAGCAGCGTCCAGGGTAGCGTCACCTACGAGCAGTACTTC
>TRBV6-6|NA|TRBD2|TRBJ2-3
CASSMTSGDTQYF
TGTGCCAGCAGCATGACTAGCGGAGATACGCAGTATTTT
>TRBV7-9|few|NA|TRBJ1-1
CASSLRGLGNTEAFF
TGTGCCAGCAGCTTACGGGGTTTGGGTAACACTGAAGCTTTCTTT
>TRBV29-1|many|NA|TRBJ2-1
CSVGAGTGEQFF
TGCAGCGTTGGTGCAGGGACGGGTGAGCAGTTCTTC